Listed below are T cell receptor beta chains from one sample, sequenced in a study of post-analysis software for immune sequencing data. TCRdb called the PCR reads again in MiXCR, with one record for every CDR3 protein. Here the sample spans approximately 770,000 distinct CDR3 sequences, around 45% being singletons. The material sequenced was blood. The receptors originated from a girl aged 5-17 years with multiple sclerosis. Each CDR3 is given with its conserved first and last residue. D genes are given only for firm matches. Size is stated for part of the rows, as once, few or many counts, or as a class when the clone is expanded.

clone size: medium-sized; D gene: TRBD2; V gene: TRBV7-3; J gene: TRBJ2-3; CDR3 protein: CASSLGAGVDTQYF; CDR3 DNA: TGTGCCAGCAGCTTAGGAGCGGGAGTAGATACGCAGTATTTT
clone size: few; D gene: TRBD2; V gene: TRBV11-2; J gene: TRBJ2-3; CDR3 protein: CASSLRPGLAGITDTQYF; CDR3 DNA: TGTGCCAGCAGCTTAAGACCGGGACTAGCGGGGATCACAGATACGCAGTATTTT
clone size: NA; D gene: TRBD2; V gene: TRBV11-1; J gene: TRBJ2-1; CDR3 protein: CASSLGLAGAYEQFF; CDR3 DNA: TGTGCCAGCAGCTTGGGACTAGCGGGGGCGTATGAGCAGTTCTTC
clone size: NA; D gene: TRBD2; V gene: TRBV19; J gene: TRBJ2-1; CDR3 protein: CASNPGTSNEQFF; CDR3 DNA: TGTGCCAGTAATCCCGGGACTAGCAATGAGCAGTTCTTC
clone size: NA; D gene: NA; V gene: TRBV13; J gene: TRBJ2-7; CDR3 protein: CASSAGTQYEQYF; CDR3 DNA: TGTGCCAGCAGCGCCGGGACCCAGTACGAGCAGTACTTC
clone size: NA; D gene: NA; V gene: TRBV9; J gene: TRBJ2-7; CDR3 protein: CASSVGTGLLAYEQYF; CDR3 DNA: TGTGCCAGCAGCGTGGGTACGGGACTGCTGGCCTACGAGCAGTACTTC
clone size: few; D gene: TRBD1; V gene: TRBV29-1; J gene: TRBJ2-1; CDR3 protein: CSDLTGDNEQFF; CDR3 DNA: TGCAGCGACCTAACAGGGGACAATGAGCAGTTCTTC
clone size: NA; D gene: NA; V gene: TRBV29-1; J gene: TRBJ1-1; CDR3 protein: CSALGENTEAFF; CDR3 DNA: TGCAGCGCCCTCGGGGAGAACACTGAAGCTTTCTTT
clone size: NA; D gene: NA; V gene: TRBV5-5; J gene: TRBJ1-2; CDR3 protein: CASSLPLGAAYGYTF; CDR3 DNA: TGTGCCAGCAGCTTACCACTGGGGGCAGCCTATGGCTACACCTTC
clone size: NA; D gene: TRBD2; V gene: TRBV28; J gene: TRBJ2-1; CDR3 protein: CASGTPGTSGSRTYNEQFF; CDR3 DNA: TGTGCCAGCGGAACTCCCGGGACTAGCGGGAGTCGGACCTACAATGAGCAGTTCTTC
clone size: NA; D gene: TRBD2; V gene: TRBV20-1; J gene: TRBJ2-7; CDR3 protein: CSARDPSGTYYEQYF; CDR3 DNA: TGCAGTGCTAGAGATCCTAGCGGGACATACTACGAGCAGTACTTC
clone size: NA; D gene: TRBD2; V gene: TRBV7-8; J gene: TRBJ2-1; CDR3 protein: CASSTLAAGGQNEQFF; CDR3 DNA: TGTGCCAGCAGCACCCTAGCAGCGGGAGGCCAGAATGAGCAGTTCTTC
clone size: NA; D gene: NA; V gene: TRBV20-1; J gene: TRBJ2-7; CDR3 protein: CSAEGGSTYEQYF; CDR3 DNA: TGCAGTGCTGAGGGGGGGTCCACCTACGAGCAGTACTTC
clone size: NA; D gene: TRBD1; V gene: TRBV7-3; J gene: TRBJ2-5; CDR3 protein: CASSLGVTGGQETQYF; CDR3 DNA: TGTGCCAGCAGCTTGGGGGTCACAGGGGGCCAAGAGACCCAGTACTTC
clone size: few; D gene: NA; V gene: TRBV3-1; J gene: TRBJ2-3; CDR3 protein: CASSQGYSHTDTQYF; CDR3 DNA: TGTGCCAGCAGCCAAGGATACTCCCACACAGATACGCAGTATTTT
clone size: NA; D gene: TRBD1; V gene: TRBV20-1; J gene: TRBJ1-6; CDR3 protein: CSARGRQGGGSYNSPLHF; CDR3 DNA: TGCAGTGCTAGGGGGAGACAGGGAGGAGGTTCCTATAATTCACCCCTCCACTTT
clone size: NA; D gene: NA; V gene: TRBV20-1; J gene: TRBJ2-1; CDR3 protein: CSAPPLGQLNPYGNEQFF; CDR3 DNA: TGCAGTGCCCCCCCCTTGGGGCAGCTAAACCCCTACGGCAATGAGCAGTTCTTC
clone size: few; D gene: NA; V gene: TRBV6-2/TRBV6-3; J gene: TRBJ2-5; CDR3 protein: CASTNQAWDLQETQYF; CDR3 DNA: TGTGCCAGCACCAACCAGGCGTGGGACCTTCAAGAGACCCAGTACTTC
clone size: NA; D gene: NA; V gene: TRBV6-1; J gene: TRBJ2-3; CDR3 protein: CASSEEFRYTDTQYF; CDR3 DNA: TGTGCCAGCAGTGAAGAGTTTAGATATACAGATACGCAGTATTTT
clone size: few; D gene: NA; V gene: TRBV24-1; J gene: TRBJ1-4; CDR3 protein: CATSDRVGGNEKLFF; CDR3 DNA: TGTGCCACCAGTGACCGCGTCGGGGGTAATGAAAAACTGTTTTTT
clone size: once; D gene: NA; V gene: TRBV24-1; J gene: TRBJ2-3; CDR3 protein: CATSDPAGGTDTQYF; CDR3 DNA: TGTGCCACCAGTGATCCCGCGGGCGGAACAGATACGCAGTATTTT
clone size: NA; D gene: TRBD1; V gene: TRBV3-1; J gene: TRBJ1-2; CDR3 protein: CASSPVRTGGSGYTF; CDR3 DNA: TGTGCCAGCAGCCCCGTAAGGACAGGGGGCAGTGGCTACACCTTC
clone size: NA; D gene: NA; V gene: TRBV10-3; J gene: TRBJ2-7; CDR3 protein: CAISPGQSGEQYF; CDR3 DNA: TGTGCCATCAGCCCTGGACAGAGCGGCGAGCAGTACTTC
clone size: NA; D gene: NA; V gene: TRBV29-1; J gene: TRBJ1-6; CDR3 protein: CSVLEDPNSPLHF; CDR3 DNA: TGCAGCGTTTTGGAAGATCCTAATTCACCCCTCCACTTT
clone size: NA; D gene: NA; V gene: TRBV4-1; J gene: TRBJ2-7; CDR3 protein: CASSSGAPGYEQYF; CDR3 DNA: TGCGCCAGCAGCTCAGGGGCGCCGGGGTACGAGCAGTACTTC
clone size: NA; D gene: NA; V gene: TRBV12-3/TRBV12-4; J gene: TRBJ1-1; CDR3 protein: CTSSPPRADEAFF; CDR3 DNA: TGTACCAGCAGCCCCCCCAGGGCAGATGAAGCTTTCTTT
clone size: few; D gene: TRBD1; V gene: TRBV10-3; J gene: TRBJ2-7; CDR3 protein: CAIRGSGQGTYEQYF; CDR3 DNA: TGTGCCATCAGAGGGTCCGGACAGGGGACCTACGAGCAGTACTTC
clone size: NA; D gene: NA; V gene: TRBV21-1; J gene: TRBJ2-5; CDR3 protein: CASSPRFGTSGRATMETQYF; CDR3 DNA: TGTGCCAGCAGCCCCCGTTTCGGAACTAGCGGGAGGGCCACAATGGAGACCCAGTACTTC
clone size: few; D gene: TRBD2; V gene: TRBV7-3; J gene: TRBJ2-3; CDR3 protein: CASSLTGSGRGPDTQYF; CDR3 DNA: TGTGCCAGCAGCTTAACGGGTAGCGGGAGAGGCCCAGATACGCAGTATTTT
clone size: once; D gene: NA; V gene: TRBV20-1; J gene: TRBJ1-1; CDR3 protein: CSARDKMEEGAFTEAFF; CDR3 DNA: TGCAGTGCTAGAGATAAGATGGAAGAAGGGGCGTTCACTGAAGCTTTCTTT
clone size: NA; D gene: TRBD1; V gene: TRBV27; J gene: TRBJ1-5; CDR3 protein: CASSLDGQANQPQHF; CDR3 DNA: TGTGCCAGCAGTTTAGATGGACAGGCTAATCAGCCCCAGCATTTT
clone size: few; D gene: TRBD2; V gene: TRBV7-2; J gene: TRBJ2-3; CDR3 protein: CASSLERLAGKDTQYF; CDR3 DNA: TGTGCCAGCAGCTTAGAGAGACTAGCGGGAAAAGATACGCAGTATTTT
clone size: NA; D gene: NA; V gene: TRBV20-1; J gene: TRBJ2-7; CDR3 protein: CSATRLGGSGIYEQYF; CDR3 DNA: TGCAGTGCCACTCGACTGGGGGGTTCAGGCATCTACGAGCAGTACTTC
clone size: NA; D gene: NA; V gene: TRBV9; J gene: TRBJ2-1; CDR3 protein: CASSVVGRDNEQFF; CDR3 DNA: TGTGCCAGCAGCGTAGTAGGTAGGGACAATGAGCAGTTCTTC
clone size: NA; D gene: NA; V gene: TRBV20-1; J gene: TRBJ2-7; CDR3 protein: CSARDSLAQYF; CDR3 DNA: TGCAGTGCTAGAGATTCTCTAGCGCAGTACTTC
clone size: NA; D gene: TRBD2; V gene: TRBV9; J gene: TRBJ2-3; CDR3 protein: CASSGNEAGEGADTQYF; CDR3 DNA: TGTGCCAGCAGCGGAAACGAAGCGGGAGAAGGGGCAGATACGCAGTATTTT
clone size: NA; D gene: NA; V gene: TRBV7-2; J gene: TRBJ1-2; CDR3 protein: CASSLLRNDGYTF; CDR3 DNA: TGTGCCAGCAGCTTATTAAGAAACGATGGCTACACCTTC
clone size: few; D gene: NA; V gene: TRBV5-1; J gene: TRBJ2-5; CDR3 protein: CASSLVTTGQETQYF; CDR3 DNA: TGCGCCAGCAGCTTGGTGACGACGGGACAAGAGACCCAGTACTTC
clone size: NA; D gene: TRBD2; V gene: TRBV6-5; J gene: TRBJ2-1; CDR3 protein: CASSYLGTSGRAQSRGNEQFF; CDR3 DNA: TGTGCCAGCAGTTACTTAGGGACTAGCGGGAGGGCCCAATCCAGGGGGAATGAGCAGTTCTTC
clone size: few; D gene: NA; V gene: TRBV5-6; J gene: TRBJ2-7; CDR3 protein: CASSLGGEQALIYEQYF; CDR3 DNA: TGTGCCAGCAGCTTGGGGGGCGAGCAGGCTTTAATCTACGAGCAGTACTTC
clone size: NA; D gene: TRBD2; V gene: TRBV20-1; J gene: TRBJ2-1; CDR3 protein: CSARTSALNEQFF; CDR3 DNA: TGCAGTGCTAGAACTAGCGCCCTGAATGAGCAGTTCTTC
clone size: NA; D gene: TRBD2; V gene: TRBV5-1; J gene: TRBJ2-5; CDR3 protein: CASSLGSGTSGRAPSEQYF; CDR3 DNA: TGCGCCAGCAGCTTGGGGTCGGGGACTAGCGGGAGGGCCCCATCGGAGCAGTACTTC
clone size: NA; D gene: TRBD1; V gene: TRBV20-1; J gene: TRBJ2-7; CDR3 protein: CSARGTVSEQYF; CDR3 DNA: TGCAGTGCTAGGGGGACAGTAAGCGAGCAGTACTTC
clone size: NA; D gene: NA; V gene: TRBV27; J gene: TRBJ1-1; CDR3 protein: CASRVGLVTEAFF; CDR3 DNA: TGTGCCTCCCGCGTAGGGCTGGTCACTGAAGCTTTCTTT
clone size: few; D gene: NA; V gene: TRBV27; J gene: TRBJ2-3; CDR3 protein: CASSSSPPGLDTQYF; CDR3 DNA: TGTGCCAGCAGTTCATCCCCACCGGGGCTAGATACGCAGTATTTT